Listed below are T cell receptor beta chains from one sample, sequenced in a study of blood T cell repertoires in COVID-19. The protocol was immunoSEQ multiplex PCR, while the TCRdb copy is restricted to in-frame clones and leaves out a portion. The sample comprises approximately 170,000 clones, approximately 83% of which are singletons, and about a tenth rests with the top ten. Source material: peripheral blood. The receptors shown here come from an older man with active or convalescent COVID-19. Both conserved end residues are part of each CDR3. The D gene is left open where the match is weak. Clone size is stated in some rows and not others, as once, few, many or a class when expanded.

abundance: -
v_gene: TRBV5-1
j_gene: TRBJ2-1
d_gene: TRBD2
CDR3nt: TGCGCCAGCAGCTTGGCAGCGGGAGGATACCACAATGAGCAGTTCTTC
CDR3aa: CASSLAAGGYHNEQFF

abundance: -
v_gene: TRBV18
j_gene: TRBJ2-7
d_gene: TRBD1
CDR3nt: TGTGCCAGCTCACCACCGGGACAGGGGGCGTACGAGCAGTACTTC
CDR3aa: CASSPPGQGAYEQYF

abundance: few
v_gene: TRBV7-9
j_gene: TRBJ2-1
d_gene: TRBD2
CDR3nt: TGTGCCAGCAGCTCGCCTCGGGGGGGATACAATGAGCAGTTCTTC
CDR3aa: CASSSPRGGYNEQFF

abundance: -
v_gene: TRBV13
j_gene: TRBJ2-5
d_gene: -
CDR3nt: TGTGCCAGCAGCTTCCCGCGTGATACAGGGAAGAGTGAGACCCAGTACTTC
CDR3aa: CASSFPRDTGKSETQYF

abundance: -
v_gene: TRBV9
j_gene: TRBJ1-2
d_gene: -
CDR3nt: TGTGCCAGCAGCGGAGGAACAGGGTGGGGAGCCTATGGCTACACCTTC
CDR3aa: CASSGGTGWGAYGYTF

abundance: -
v_gene: TRBV10-3
j_gene: TRBJ1-5
d_gene: -
CDR3nt: TGTGCCATCGGGGCAAACAATCAGCCCCAGCATTTT
CDR3aa: CAIGANNQPQHF

abundance: once
v_gene: TRBV9
j_gene: TRBJ2-1
d_gene: TRBD1
CDR3nt: TGTGCCAGCAGCCCTAGAGGGACAGGGTACAATGAGCAGTTCTTC
CDR3aa: CASSPRGTGYNEQFF

abundance: -
v_gene: TRBV9
j_gene: TRBJ1-2
d_gene: -
CDR3nt: TGTGCCAGCAGCCCCCGGGGTCGGACGGGTAATGGCTACACCTTC
CDR3aa: CASSPRGRTGNGYTF

abundance: -
v_gene: TRBV6-5
j_gene: TRBJ2-1
d_gene: TRBD1
CDR3nt: TGTGCCAGCAGTAAGGACAGGGGACACTACAATGAGCAGTTCTTC
CDR3aa: CASSKDRGHYNEQFF

abundance: -
v_gene: TRBV19
j_gene: TRBJ2-7
d_gene: TRBD1
CDR3nt: TGTGCCAGTAGTCCCGGACAGGGGAGCTCCTACGAGCAGTACTTC
CDR3aa: CASSPGQGSSYEQYF

abundance: once
v_gene: TRBV23-1
j_gene: TRBJ2-6
d_gene: -
CDR3nt: TGCGCCAGCAGTCGGGGAGGCCCTGGGGCCAACGTCCTGACTTTC
CDR3aa: CASSRGGPGANVLTF